These T cell receptor beta chains were read from a single sample in a study of cytomegalovirus exposure and HLA in healthy donors. Clones were read by immunoSEQ multiplex PCR, and TCRdb kept only the in-frame ones, dropping some. The data show approximately 150,000 clones, 65% to 85% seen once. Sample: PBMCs. These TCRs come from a man in his sixties in good health and CMV-seronegative. The CDR3 runs from the conserved cysteine through the conserved F or W. D genes are given only for firm matches. Some rows have no size entry. The others give once, few or many, or a class for an expanded clone.

>TRBV29-1|-|TRBJ2-5|TRBD2
TGCAGCGGCCGACTAATCGGGGGGTCAGAGACCCAGTACTTC
CSGRLIGGSETQYF
>TRBV7-7|-|TRBJ2-7|-
TGTGCCAGCAGCCCTCCCGGGGACTACGAGCAGTACTTC
CASSPPGDYEQYF
>TRBV7-8|-|TRBJ1-5|-
TGTGCCAGCAGCCTGGAGGGGTTCAATCAGCCCCAGCATTTT
CASSLEGFNQPQHF
>TRBV7-7|-|TRBJ2-2|TRBD2
TGTGCCAGCAGCTGGACTAGCGGGGGGGCCGGCAGGGAGCTGTTTTTT
CASSWTSGGAGRELFF
>TRBV10-3|few|TRBJ2-7|TRBD1
TGTGCCATCAGTGAGTACGAAGGGACAGGGCAAGCCTACGAGCAGTACTTC
CAISEYEGTGQAYEQYF
>TRBV4-3|few|TRBJ2-3|-
TGCGCCAGCAGCCAAGTACAGAGTACGCAGTATTTT
CASSQVQSTQYF
>TRBV4-1|-|TRBJ2-2|-
TGCGCCAGCAGCCAGTCCGGGACTGGATTCAACACCGGGGAGCTGTTTTTT
CASSQSGTGFNTGELFF
>TRBV6-4|once|TRBJ1-2|TRBD1
TGTGCCAGCAGACTATCCGGGACAGGGGGCAATGGCTACACCTTC
CASRLSGTGGNGYTF
>TRBV5-1|-|TRBJ1-4|TRBD1
TGCGCCAGCAGGCGTGACAGGGGAGAAAAACTGTTTTTT
CASRRDRGEKLFF
>TRBV6-6|-|TRBJ2-3|TRBD1
TGTGCCAGCAATTGGGGACAGACGACAGATACGCAGTATTTT
CASNWGQTTDTQYF
>TRBV28|-|TRBJ2-3|TRBD2
TGTGCCAGCAAACTAGCGGGCCCGGGTAGGGATACGCAGTATTTT
CASKLAGPGRDTQYF
>TRBV28|-|TRBJ2-1|TRBD1
TGTGCCAGCAATAAACAGGGGGTTGGGTACAATGAGCAGTTCTTC
CASNKQGVGYNEQFF
>TRBV28|-|TRBJ2-2|TRBD1
TGTGCCAGCAGTTTATCCCACCGGACAGGGATCACCGGGGAGCTGTTTTTT
CASSLSHRTGITGELFF
>TRBV28|few|TRBJ1-4|TRBD1
TGTGCCAGCAGGCTATCTAAGGGGGCGAGGGGGCTGTCGGCGGAAAAACTGTTTTTT
CASRLSKGARGLSAEKLFF
>TRBV7-9|-|TRBJ1-2|-
TGTGCCAGCAGCCCTGACGGGAACTATGGCTACACCTTC
CASSPDGNYGYTF
>TRBV27|-|TRBJ2-5|TRBD2
TGTGCCAGCAGTTTCGGGACTAGCGGGAGAGAGACCCAGTACTTC
CASSFGTSGRETQYF
>TRBV28|-|TRBJ2-3|-
TGTGCCAGCAGTTGGCGGGACTCTACAGATACGCAGTATTTT
CASSWRDSTDTQYF